Here is one T cell receptor (beta chain) with its context. This specimen comes from a study of T cell changes during pregnancy in multiple sclerosis. Data came from immunoSEQ multiplex PCR; TCRdb stores just in-frame clones and leaves some out. The sample has about 110,000 clones; around 90% are singletons. Sequencing used peripheral blood, obtained before pregnancy. This receptor was obtained from a female donor with multiple sclerosis, enrolled in a pregnancy study.

The chain's CDR3 is CASSQDEAGGRETQYF. The CDR3 coding sequence is TGTGCCAGCAGCCAAGATGAAGCGGGGGGGAGGGAGACCCAGTACTTC. The V gene is TRBV4-2, the J gene TRBJ2-5; TRBD2 agrees at 10 bases. This CDR3 is built from 16 residues. In germline, CDR1 is LGHNA, CDR2 YNFKEQ. The trim removed 0 bases at V and 5 bases at J, leaving 6 bases unmatched.